Listed below are T cell receptor beta chains from one sample, sequenced in a study of post-analysis software for immune sequencing data. TCRdb fed the PCR reads into MiXCR, producing one record per CDR3 protein. The sample carries roughly 650,000 distinct CDR3 sequences, about 60% recorded once. Sequenced: blood. These receptors came from a girl aged 2-10 years with multiple sclerosis. CDR3s include the opening cysteine and the closing phenylalanine or tryptophan. Each record gives: V gene, D gene, clone size, CDR3 length, J gene, CDR3 protein, CDR3 DNA. The D gene is left open where the match is weak. A clone size is listed for some rows: how often the clone was seen (once, few, many), or a class if it is expanded.

TRBV20-1	-	-	15	TRBJ2-1	CSAGLRQGMINEQFF	TGCAGTGCTGGCCTCCGGCAGGGTATGATTAATGAGCAGTTCTTC
TRBV10-3	-	few	16	TRBJ2-1	CAIRMAVDGSYNEQFF	TGTGCCATCAGGATGGCGGTGGACGGAAGCTACAATGAGCAGTTCTTC
TRBV5-1	TRBD2	-	14	TRBJ2-1	CASSAGGDYNEQFF	TGCGCCAGCAGCGCGGGAGGGGACTACAATGAGCAGTTCTTC
TRBV25-1	-	-	13	TRBJ2-3	CASSGGGTDTQYF	TGTGCCAGCAGTGGCGGGGGCACAGATACGCAGTATTTT
TRBV4-1	-	-	17	TRBJ1-2	CASSQVAARTDRYGYTF	TGCGCCAGCAGCCAAGTAGCGGCCCGTACAGACCGCTATGGCTACACCTTC
TRBV7-2	-	-	11	TRBJ2-5	CASSSGGGAYF	TGTGCCAGCAGCTCGGGCGGTGGGGCGTACTTC
TRBV5-6	-	-	15	TRBJ1-5	CASSMGPFGGQPQHF	TGTGCCAGCAGCATGGGACCCTTCGGGGGTCAGCCCCAGCATTTT
TRBV27	TRBD2	-	19	TRBJ2-1	CASSSRGTSGRSSYNEQFF	TGTGCCAGCAGCTCTCGGGGGACTAGCGGGAGGTCTTCCTACAATGAGCAGTTCTTC
TRBV5-5	-	-	14	TRBJ2-5	CASSLIGGQETQYF	TGTGCCAGCAGCTTGATCGGCGGCCAAGAGACCCAGTACTTC
TRBV29-1	-	few	15	TRBJ2-1	CSVELEWTRANEQFF	TGCAGCGTTGAACTCGAGTGGACGAGGGCCAATGAGCAGTTCTTC
TRBV9	TRBD2	-	16	TRBJ2-1	CASSSRTSGRYNEQFF	TGTGCCAGCAGCTCCCGGACTAGCGGGAGATACAATGAGCAGTTCTTC
TRBV29-1	-	-	13	TRBJ2-1	CSVRRGAYNEQFF	TGCAGCGTTCGGAGGGGGGCCTACAATGAGCAGTTCTTC
TRBV7-9	-	-	12	TRBJ1-1	CASSSLGREAFF	TGTGCCAGCAGCTCCTTAGGCCGGGAAGCTTTCTTT
TRBV7-9	-	once	15	TRBJ2-1	CASSGQGLDYNEQFF	TGTGCCAGCAGCGGGCAGGGGCTCGATTATAATGAGCAGTTCTTC
TRBV11-2	TRBD2	once	16	TRBJ2-7	CASSTRGASGSYEQYF	TGTGCCAGCAGCACGCGGGGGGCCTCGGGCTCCTACGAGCAGTACTTC
TRBV20-1	TRBD2	-	15	TRBJ2-1	CSAYTGTSGYNEQFF	TGCAGTGCTTACACCGGGACTAGCGGGTACAATGAGCAGTTCTTC